The 20 T cell receptor beta chains listed next were all sequenced from one sample in a study of blood T cells in healthy people across ages. For the second PCR, which ran for roughly 6 to 11 cycles, a sample-barcoded 5' primer and a J-beta primer mix were used. TCRdb fed the 5' RACE reads into MiXCR, producing one record per CDR3 protein. This table has 710,000 or so distinct CDR3 sequences, about a fifth appearing once. The sequencing sample was made of blood. These TCRs come from an older man in good health.

This clonotype was counted between two and nine times. The chain employs TRBV20-1 and TRBJ2-7; D gene uncertain. V lost 1 base and J lost 0, with 10 bases in between. The CDR3 spans 14 residues. Germline V gene sequence: CDR1 DFQATT, CDR2 SNEGSKA (reference sequence). CDR3 residues: CSARVRVSSYEQYF. CDR3 nucleotides: TGCAGTGCTAGAGTCCGGGTCAGCTCCTACGAGCAGTACTTC.

Of note for this clonotype: One end of the junction fails to match germline, which may point to a read error. The chain combines TRBV11-2 with TRBJ2-2; 7 nucleotides line up with TRBD1. Germline CDR1 and CDR2: SGHAT and FQNNGV. The CDR3 sequence is 14 residues long. DNA of the CDR3: TGTGCCCGCAGCAGACAGGGTTACACCGGGGAGCTGTTTTTT. Residues: CARSRQGYTGELFF.

The chain joins TRBV7-9 to TRBJ2-1, with D perhaps matching TRBD1 (6 bases). V was trimmed by 7 bases and J by 5 bases, leaving 12 bases between them. This CDR3 has 13 residues. Germline CDR1 and CDR2: SEHNR and FQNEAQ (reference sequence). The CDR3 loop reads CASTGTINNEQFF. The CDR3 region has the DNA TGTGCCAGCACCGGGACAATCAACAATGAGCAGTTCTTC.

This clonotype was found a few times. The chain uses TRBV6-1 and TRBJ1-3; possibly TRBD1 for D (5 bases). The CDR3 is made up of 12 amino acids. Germline V gene data show CDR1 as MNHNS and CDR2 as SASEGT. Trimming took 6 bases from V and 2 from J, leaving 5 bases between them. The CDR3 spells CASRDTGNTIYF. CDR3 sequence (DNA): TGTGCCAGCAGGGACACTGGAAACACCATATATTTT.

This clonotype came up a few times. The rearrangement uses TRBV7-2 and TRBJ1-5; TRBD1 matches at 10 bases. Looked up from germline, CDR1 is SGHTA and CDR2 is FQGNSA. The CDR3 loop spans 15 amino acids. With 3 bases clipped from V and 5 bases from J, the junction kept 4 bases outside the gene matches. CDR3 sequence reads: CASSFDGTGDQPQHF. The CDR3 bases are TGTGCCAGCAGCTTCGACGGGACAGGGGATCAGCCCCAGCATTTT.

Only a few counts were recorded for this clonotype. The chain recombines TRBV20-1 with TRBJ1-4; 8 bases map to TRBD1. Germline CDR1 is DFQATT and CDR2 is SNEGSKA (reference sequence). V lost 6 bases and J lost 0; bases outside the gene matches: 9. CDR3 length: 16 residues. The CDR3 loop is CSARTGSGATNEKLFF. The CDR3 region has the DNA TGCAGTGCACGGACAGGGTCAGGGGCAACTAATGAAAAACTGTTTTTT.

Regarding this clonotype: This may be a read error, as it is one base from a much larger clone. The chain uses TRBV7-8 and TRBJ1-4; D is undetermined. This CDR3 is built from 14 residues. V lost 10 bases, J lost 0 bases, and 12 bases lay in between. Germline values: CDR1 SGHVS, CDR2 FQNEAQ. The CDR3 spells CANNLEATNEKLFF. The DNA for the CDR3 is TGTGCCAACAACCTCGAGGCAACTAATGAAAAACTGTTTTTT.

The rearrangement links TRBV3-1 to TRBJ2-5; 12 nucleotides agree with TRBD2. The better agreement between TRBJ2-1 and the DNA end casts doubt on the J call. The CDR3 loop spans 16 amino acids. Germline V lookup: CDR1 LGHDT, CDR2 YNNKEL (reference sequence). CDR3 bases: TGTGCCAGCAGCCAGCTAGCGGGAGGGCCGTATAAAAGGCAGTTCTTC. Translation gives CASSQLAGGPYKRQFF.

The chain recombines TRBV6-2 or TRBV6-3 with TRBJ2-2, with TRBD2 matching 7 bases. There are 14 residues in the CDR3. The germline gives CDR1 MNHEY, CDR2 SVGEGT. V dropped 6 bases and J dropped 6; count of bases not matched to a gene: 7. CDR3: CASSARGSAGELFF. CDR3 nucleotides: TGTGCCAGCAGCGCGCGGGGGAGCGCCGGGGAGCTGTTTTTT.

This clonotype has at least ten counts. V usage is TRBV4-1 and J usage is TRBJ2-5; 9 bases line up with TRBD2. Germline assignment: CDR1 MGHRA and CDR2 YSYEKL. This CDR3 comprises 14 residues. With 4 bases clipped from V and 1 base from J, the junction kept 1 base outside the gene matches. CDR3 coding DNA: TGCGCCAGCAGCCCGGGACTAGCCCAAGAGACCCAGTACTTC. Its protein product is CASSPGLAQETQYF.

CDR3 loop: CASNLQGPGELFF. In nucleotides, the CDR3 is TGTGCCAGCAACTTACAGGGCCCCGGGGAGCTGTTTTTT. V usage is TRBV28 and J usage is TRBJ2-2, with D perhaps TRBD1 (6 bases). Looked up from germline, CDR1 is MDHEN and CDR2 is SYDVKM. Trimming cost V 7 bases and J 6 bases, with 12 bases left between them. This CDR3 region has 13 residues.

This clonotype was detected a few times. The chain employs TRBV5-1 and TRBJ2-5; TRBD1 might be the D (6 bases). The J call may be mistaken, given a closer DNA end match to TRBJ2-7. Germline V gene sequence: CDR1 SGHRS, CDR2 YFSETQ. This CDR3 is built from 13 residues. The CDR3 nucleotides are TGCGCCAGCAGCTTGGTAGGGGGTCACGAGCAGTACTTC. This gives the protein CASSLVGGHEQYF.

This clonotype was observed a handful of times. The chain joins TRBV5-4 to TRBJ2-3, with 9 positions matching TRBD2. In germline, CDR1 is SGHNT, CDR2 YYREEE (reference sequence). The CDR3 contains 15 residues. V shed 4 bases and J 14 bases; nucleotides not matched to a gene: 17. The CDR3 DNA sequence: TGTGCCAGCAGCGGATCCGGGACTAGCCCCCATGCGGTGTATTTT. This translates into CASSGSGTSPHAVYF.

Here the CDR3 reads CSVPMTFTAYGYTF. CDR3 DNA sequence: TGCAGCGTTCCCATGACCTTCACAGCCTATGGCTACACCTTC. The chain has TRBV29-1 and TRBJ1-2; no reliable D call. There are 14 residues in the CDR3. The V and J ends lost 5 bases and 4 bases respectively, with 17 bases between them. Per germline, CDR1 SQVTM and CDR2 ANQGSEA.

The rearrangement joins TRBV5-5 to TRBJ2-3; D gene unclear. V was trimmed by 0 bases and J by 6 bases, leaving 14 bases between them. Germline-derived CDR1 and CDR2 are SGHKS and YYEKEE (reference sequence). There are 15 residues in the CDR3. CDR3 in amino acids: CASSLVVDGLDTQYF. The DNA for the CDR3 is TGTGCCAGCAGCTTGGTAGTAGATGGTTTGGATACGCAGTATTTT.

This clonotype was counted only a few times. The chain is built from TRBV2 and TRBJ2-7; D possibly matches TRBD1 or TRBD2 (6 bases each). The V gene lost 4 bases and the J gene lost 2 bases, with 21 bases spanning the gap. This CDR3 has 17 residues. The germline V gene encodes CDR1 SNHLY and CDR2 FYNNEI. CDR3 bases: TGTGCCAGCAGTGTTCAAAGGGCGGGTCGGGGGCCCTACGAGCAGTACTTC. This sequence encodes CASSVQRAGRGPYEQYF.

The table lists this clonotype with a few counts. V gene TRBV12-3 or TRBV12-4 combines with J gene TRBJ1-5; no reliable D call. Trimming shortened V by 2 bases and J by 0 bases, and 11 bases separated the two germline ends. CDR3 length: 16 amino acids. CDR3 protein: CASSLRAGSSNQPQHF. CDR3 DNA sequence: TGTGCCAGCAGTTTAAGGGCAGGTAGTAGCAATCAGCCCCAGCATTTT.

This clonotype was counted ten times or more. The chain links TRBV6-6 to TRBJ2-3; 7 positions agree with TRBD1. CDR1 is MNHNY, CDR2 SVGAGI, per germline (reference sequence). The trim removed 5 bases at V and 4 bases at J, leaving 3 bases unmatched. The CDR3 sequence is 13 residues long. As DNA, the CDR3 is TGTGCCAGCAGTGCAGGGGGAGCAGATACGCAGTATTTT. The encoded protein is CASSAGGADTQYF.

This clonotype showed up just a few times. V is TRBV7-8 and J is TRBJ2-3; D perhaps matches TRBD2 (6 bases). The germline V and J ends were trimmed by 5 bases and 4 bases, with 13 bases remaining between them. The CDR3 covers 14 residues. Germline CDR1 SGHVS, CDR2 FQNEAQ. For the CDR3, the DNA is TGTGCCAGCAGCGCCGTTAGGGAGGCAGATACGCAGTATTTT. The encoded protein is CASSAVREADTQYF.

The rearrangement uses TRBV7-2 and TRBJ2-5, with D perhaps matching TRBD1 or TRBD2 (5 bases each). Trimming left V 0 bases short and J 5 bases short, with 13 bases between. The CDR3 loop spans 15 amino acids. CDR1 and CDR2 (germline): SGHTA, FQGNSA. CDR3 residues: CASSLAGRWGETQYF. The CDR3, as DNA: TGTGCCAGCAGCTTAGCGGGCAGGTGGGGGGAGACCCAGTACTTC.